This TCR beta chain was identified during a study of cytomegalovirus exposure and HLA in healthy donors. Germline loops: CDR1 MNHNY, CDR2 SVGAGI (reference sequence). This CDR3 has 15 amino acids. The junction had 9 bases not matched to a gene; V was cut back by 6 bases and J by 5 bases. Only a few counts were recorded for this clone. The PCR ran on 60 Vbeta and 13 Jbeta primers. Original processing notes: A later analysis counted tens of millions of unique TCR beta chains, around 10 million shared. Measured with immunoSEQ multiplex PCR; TCRdb has only the in-frame clones, and not every one. The V and J calls and the clone size are those of that table, but D and trimming were determined from the DNA. The sample has about 110,000 clones; around 84% are singletons.

The specimen sequenced was PBMCs. The chain has TRBV6-6 and TRBJ2-5; TRBD2 aligns across 10 bases. This sequence originates from a woman aged 30 to 39 in good health and CMV-seronegative. CDR3 DNA: TGTGCCAGCAGCCGGAGCGGGAGGGGTGGGGAGACCCAGTACTTC. This encodes CASSRSGRGGETQYF.